Given below is one T cell receptor beta chain in context. Its antigen is currently not known. One base away there is no much larger clone; base qualities are not given. The CDR3 contains 18 residues, cysteine and phenylalanine counted. Here the CDR3 DNA is all that survives: 54 bases in frame from base 1. This sample was included in a study of T cell changes during pregnancy in multiple sclerosis (dated by TCRdb to the late 2010s). Looking at the study overall: Changes in the T cell repertoire over the course of pregnancy were examined in this study in women with multiple sclerosis.

The receptor library was made with the immunoSEQ multiplex PCR assay. TCRdb provides this immuneACCESS table in a form limited to in-frame rearrangements. Some clones are lacking; in checked studies, under half of them reflect an unresolved V gene, and why the rest are absent is not known. The sample includes fewer than 50,000 clones, with around 93% observed a single time. 7.5% to 10% of the sample lies in the top ten. Sequences were derived from CD8+ T cells from peripheral blood mononuclear cells, sampled in the third trimester of pregnancy. This receptor chain uses TRBV12-2 and TRBJ1-3; the table's D call, TRBD1, has no DNA check behind it. TRBV12-2 is a listed pseudogene. The sequence was obtained from a female donor with multiple sclerosis, enrolled in a pregnancy study. The CDR3 loop reads CASRLSPWTGPSGNTIYF. The nucleotide sequence reads as follows: TGTGCAAGTCGCTTAAGTCCCTGGACAGGCCCCTCTGGAAACACCATATATTTT.